This T cell receptor (beta chain) was identified during a study of shared clonotypes between healthy human individuals (dated by TCRdb to about 2020). Study-wide context: The cohort comprised two women and a few men aged 18 to 49 years. For each donor, CD4 naive and CD4 memory were each given three plates, CD8 naive was given two plates, and CD8 memory was given one plate. Blood TCR repertoires of about five healthy adults were deeply sequenced to estimate repertoire size and the extent of clonotype sharing between individuals. To increase sequencing depth and limit assay-specific biases, TCR repertoire library preparation and sequencing were carried out by different laboratories using diverse techniques. Per donor, leukapheresis produced somewhere between about 0.8 and 9 billion PBMCs. General conclusions and limits of the study: Because the study included a small number of donors, the genetic and exposure-history diversity represented was limited. Higher generation probabilities were observed for clonotypes shared by all four sorted-subset donors than for non-shared clonotypes. Sharing across several donors was observed for roughly 5.4% of naive CD4, over 3% of naive CD8, 2.3% of memory CD4, and about 0.4% of memory CD8 clonotypes. Sampling was restricted to blood, and TCR repertoires in tissue are likely to differ from TCR repertoires in blood. Incomplete sequencing was indicated by rarefaction of sorted-subset datasets, despite the large sequencing depth. Larger estimated clonotype richness was generally found for naive subsets than for memory subsets. Based on pairwise subsampling, the degree of clonotype sharing among donors was expected to be affected by sequencing depth.

The donors were healthy, HIV-negative adults with no recently reported acute infections or vaccinations. Every donor was a Caucasian adult living in Nashville, Tennessee, USA. CD4+ T cells were enriched through magnetic negative selection, after which naive cells were positively selected on CD45RA and the remaining negative fraction served as the memory subset. After blood collection by leukapheresis, PBMCs were isolated using Ficoll-Histopaque density gradient centrifugation and then cryopreserved in the vapor phase of liquid nitrogen. Analytical flow cytometry was used to check the purity and quantity of each magnetically sorted T cell population. From each sorted fraction, genomic DNA was isolated and quantified by UV absorbance on a Nanodrop 2000c. This clone has a count of ten or more. Its antigen is unknown. Base qualities are not at hand, and no much larger clone is one base apart. The CDR3 has 17 amino acids, counting the end cysteine and phenylalanine. Here the CDR3 DNA is all that survives: 51 bases in frame from base 1. Trimming removed 0 bases from V and 3 bases from J, leaving 15 bases between the germline ends. According to the germline V gene, CDR1 reads MGHRA and CDR2 reads YSYEKL.

Using the deep immunoSEQ assay, multiplex PCR amplified TCR CDR3 regions from genomic DNA. Extracted genomic DNA from each cell subset was spread evenly across all wells of several immunoSEQ 96-well plates, with each plate serving as a replicate. For sorted subsets, roughly 190 ng of genomic DNA, equivalent to 25,000 to 35,000 T cell genomes, went into each replicate PCR. The purified libraries were quantified using a Qubit 3.0 fluorometer, sized with a Bioanalyzer 2100, and then quantified again using the KAPA Library Quantification kit. Every immunoSEQ 96-well plate was sequenced on a dedicated single-read 150-cycle Illumina NextSeq 550 flow cell. The original pipeline was this. Because the immunoSEQ output held only junctional sequences and lacked quality scores, the filtering could not match the filtering applied to full-length reads. To assign V/J genes and CDR3, sequences were annotated using PyIR, a Python wrapper for IgBLAST v1.9, with IMGT germline references. Reads with weak V/J assignments (E-value above 1e-6), missing CDR3, stop codons, out-of-frame junctions, or ambiguous translated residues were removed. V3J clonotypes were defined as sequences sharing the same inferred V gene, J gene, and CDR3 amino acid sequence. Percentage overlap between repertoires was calculated by dividing the number of shared unique clonotypes by the size of the smaller repertoire. Three approaches were used to assess repertoire richness: RTK rarefaction, the Chao1 estimator, and Recon v2.1 estimates of unobserved clonotypes. For all TCRbeta clonotypes obtained by the gDNA method from a few donors, generation probabilities were computed with OLGA. This is the immuneACCESS table as TCRdb keeps it, with only in-frame sequences that have V and J called. A part of the clones is gone; compared with another copy, unresolved V genes explain less than half, and the rest is unexplained. The V and J calls and clone size come from that table; D and trimming were worked out from the DNA. The sample table holds about 660,000 clones, of which 74% were seen once. Jointly, the top ten make up over 1.5% of the sample.

The chain is assembled from TRBV4-1 and TRBJ1-5, with no confidently assigned D gene. Sample: memory CD4+ T cells sorted from blood. The sample's cell subset or site, from its label and the paper: CD45RA-negative fraction. This sequence was found in a woman in her 30s in good health. The DNA sequence reads TGCGCCAGCAGCCAAGATGTGGGCCGAGGCGACAATCAGCCCCAGCATTTT. This translates into CASSQDVGRGDNQPQHF.